This is a list of T cell receptor beta chains from one sample in a study of T cell responses to AZD1222 COVID-19 vaccine. The method was immunoSEQ multiplex PCR; TCRdb's version includes in-frame clones alone and lacks a portion of them. The data hold fewer than 180,000 clones, with more than 85% observed a single time. Source: peripheral blood, taken 28 days after the second AZD1222 dose. These receptors came from an adult who received the AZD1222 COVID-19 vaccine. The CDR3 runs from the conserved cysteine through the conserved F or W. Fields, in order: J gene, V gene, D gene, clone size, CDR3 length, CDR3 protein, CDR3 DNA. A D gene is named only where the DNA matches it firmly. Clone size is shown for a subset of rows, as once, few, many or a class of expanded clone.

TRBJ2-7	TRBV11-2	TRBD2	NA	16	CASSPISSGRSNEQYF	TGTGCCAGCAGCCCCATTTCTAGCGGGAGGTCCAACGAGCAGTACTTC
TRBJ1-1	TRBV5-1	NA	NA	15	CASSLDQGWGTEAFF	TGCGCCAGCAGCTTGGACCAGGGATGGGGAACTGAAGCTTTCTTT
TRBJ2-5	TRBV23-1	TRBD1	NA	14	CASSPGTEEETQYF	TGCGCCAGCAGTCCCGGGACAGAAGAAGAGACCCAGTACTTC
TRBJ1-5	TRBV6-4	NA	NA	13	CASSDSNGGPQHF	TGTGCCAGCAGTGACTCGAATGGTGGGCCCCAGCATTTT
TRBJ1-4	TRBV5-1	NA	NA	13	CASSLELSEKLFF	TGCGCCAGCAGCTTGGAGTTGAGTGAAAAACTGTTTTTT
TRBJ1-2	TRBV11-3	TRBD1	NA	15	CASRESTGANYGYTF	TGTGCCAGCAGGGAGAGCACAGGGGCTAACTATGGCTACACCTTC
TRBJ1-2	TRBV28	NA	NA	12	CASSLGSYGYTF	TGTGCCAGCAGTTTAGGAAGCTATGGCTACACCTTC
TRBJ1-5	TRBV11-2	TRBD1	NA	15	CASSLGTGVGQPQHF	TGTGCCAGCAGCTTAGGGACAGGGGTAGGACAGCCCCAGCATTTT
TRBJ2-5	TRBV27	NA	NA	16	CASSFKPGAVQETQYF	TGTGCCAGCAGTTTTAAGCCGGGAGCCGTACAAGAGACCCAGTACTTC
TRBJ2-3	TRBV7-2	NA	NA	16	CASSFGDSSGADTQYF	TGTGCCAGCAGCTTCGGAGACAGCAGTGGGGCAGATACGCAGTATTTT
TRBJ1-1	TRBV6-2/TRBV6-3	NA	NA	14	CASSEPGAGTEAFF	TGTGCCAGTAGCGAGCCGGGGGCGGGGACTGAAGCTTTCTTT
TRBJ1-4	TRBV7-3	NA	NA	12	CASRPPNEKLFF	TGTGCCAGCAGACCCCCTAATGAAAAACTGTTTTTT
TRBJ1-6	TRBV9	TRBD1	few	16	CASSVEAGGDNSPLHF	TGTGCCAGCAGCGTAGAGGCAGGGGGCGATAATTCACCCCTCCACTTT
TRBJ1-5	TRBV7-2	NA	few	15	CASSLGRSVAQPQHF	TGTGCCAGCAGCTTAGGTCGAAGTGTCGCCCAGCCCCAGCATTTT
TRBJ2-2	TRBV5-1	NA	NA	12	CASSFGTGELFF	TGCGCCAGCAGCTTCGGCACCGGGGAGCTGTTTTTT
TRBJ1-2	TRBV2	NA	NA	13	CASTNSVNYGYTF	TGTGCCAGCACCAATTCGGTTAACTATGGCTACACCTTC
TRBJ1-4	TRBV7-8	NA	NA	15	CASSLAPQPNEKLFF	TGTGCCAGCAGCTTAGCGCCTCAGCCGAATGAAAAACTGTTTTTT
TRBJ1-2	TRBV11-2	NA	NA	16	CASSPGDGGASYGYTF	TGTGCCAGCAGCCCCGGGGACGGGGGGGCTAGCTATGGCTACACCTTC
TRBJ2-7	TRBV19	TRBD2	NA	14	CASSAGLAYYEQYF	TGTGCCAGTAGCGCGGGACTAGCTTATTACGAGCAGTACTTC
TRBJ2-1	TRBV5-6	NA	NA	18	CASSFRDWTGTFYNEQFF	TGTGCCAGCAGCTTTCGAGATTGGACCGGGACTTTTTACAATGAGCAGTTCTTC
TRBJ2-7	TRBV7-2	TRBD2	NA	15	CASSWTSGRYYEQYF	TGTGCCAGCAGCTGGACTAGCGGGAGATACTACGAGCAGTACTTC
TRBJ1-2	TRBV5-4	NA	NA	13	CASSLDRVGGYTF	TGTGCCAGCAGCTTGGACAGGGTTGGAGGCTACACCTTC
TRBJ1-2	TRBV6-5	NA	NA	15	CASITNPLRDYGYTF	TGTGCCAGCATCACAAACCCACTAAGGGACTATGGCTACACCTTC
TRBJ2-5	TRBV7-3	NA	NA	13	CASSQGGQETQYF	TGTGCCAGCAGCCAAGGGGGCCAAGAGACCCAGTACTTC
TRBJ1-6	TRBV4-3	NA	NA	15	CASSRAGEKGGSLHF	TGCGCCAGCAGCAGGGCTGGGGAGAAAGGGGGTTCCCTCCACTTT
TRBJ2-7	TRBV7-2	NA	once	14	CASSQNGGGGEQYF	TGTGCCAGCAGCCAAAACGGAGGGGGTGGCGAGCAGTACTTC
TRBJ1-1	TRBV3-1/TRBV3-2	NA	NA	13	CASSQGGITEAFF	TGTGCCAGCAGCCAAGGGGGAATCACTGAAGCTTTCTTT
TRBJ1-2	TRBV30	NA	once	11	CAWSVNYGYTF	TGTGCCTGGAGTGTCAATTATGGCTACACCTTC
TRBJ2-1	TRBV20-1	NA	NA	15	CSASPSASPYNEQFF	TGCAGTGCTAGTCCTTCGGCTAGCCCTTACAATGAGCAGTTCTTC
TRBJ2-4	TRBV5-4	TRBD2	NA	14	CASSPRDYGEVQYF	TGTGCCAGCAGCCCCCGGGACTATGGGGAGGTTCAGTACTTC
TRBJ2-2	TRBV2	NA	NA	16	CASSDGRVGITGELFF	TGTGCCAGCAGTGATGGCAGGGTGGGCATCACCGGGGAGCTGTTTTTT
TRBJ2-6	TRBV5-1	TRBD1	NA	19	CASSSIRTGGVSGANVLTF	TGCGCCAGCAGCTCCATCCGGACAGGGGGTGTCTCTGGGGCCAACGTCCTGACTTTC
TRBJ2-1	TRBV7-3	TRBD2	NA	16	CASSRIGTSGADEQFF	TGTGCCAGCAGCCGTATAGGGACTAGCGGGGCTGATGAGCAGTTCTTC
TRBJ2-3	TRBV5-1	NA	NA	11	CASSPGDTQYF	TGCGCCAGCAGCCCCGGAGATACGCAGTATTTT
TRBJ2-7	TRBV5-1	TRBD2	once	15	CASSLARLAVYEQYF	TGCGCCAGCAGCTTGGCTAGACTAGCGGTCTACGAGCAGTACTTC
TRBJ1-3	TRBV9	NA	NA	13	CASSVGSGNTIYF	TGTGCCAGCAGTGTTGGGAGCGGAAACACCATATATTTT
TRBJ1-5	TRBV18	NA	NA	13	CASSQHENQPQHF	TGTGCCAGCTCACAACACGAGAATCAGCCCCAGCATTTT
TRBJ1-5	TRBV19	NA	NA	16	CASKGSGPYSNQPQHF	TGTGCCAGTAAAGGATCAGGGCCCTATAGCAATCAGCCCCAGCATTTT
TRBJ2-2	TRBV19	NA	few	14	CASSILGATGELFF	TGTGCCAGTAGTATACTGGGGGCCACCGGGGAGCTGTTTTTT
TRBJ2-4	TRBV4-1	TRBD2	NA	19	CASSQDGRAMILAKNIQYF	TGCGCCAGCAGCCAAGATGGGAGGGCTATGATACTAGCCAAAAACATTCAGTACTTC
TRBJ2-7	TRBV18	NA	NA	13	CASSPGQGHEQYF	TGTGCCAGCTCACCTGGGCAGGGACACGAGCAGTACTTC
TRBJ1-2	TRBV7-9	NA	NA	14	CASSPSEVNYGYTF	TGTGCCAGCAGCCCATCGGAAGTTAACTATGGCTACACCTTC
TRBJ2-3	TRBV28	NA	NA	11	CASRRTDTQYF	TGTGCCAGCAGACGCACAGATACGCAGTATTTT
TRBJ2-7	TRBV4-3	TRBD2	NA	17	CASSQDPSGVTSYEQYF	TGCGCCAGCAGCCAAGACCCTAGCGGGGTGACCTCCTACGAGCAGTACTTC
TRBJ2-7	TRBV7-9	TRBD1	NA	15	CASSHLGQGALEQYF	TGTGCCAGCAGCCACCTGGGACAGGGGGCATTGGAGCAGTACTTC
TRBJ1-1	TRBV28	TRBD1	NA	14	CASSLTGGNTEAFF	TGTGCCAGCAGTTTGACAGGGGGGAACACTGAAGCTTTCTTT